This is a list of T cell receptor beta chains from one sample in a study of Graves' ophthalmopathy and Graves' hyperthyroidism. TCRdb independently ran MiXCR on the multiplex PCR reads; one entry per CDR3 protein. The table records about 390,000 distinct CDR3 sequences, about 15% of them present only once. Source material: peripheral blood. Source of these receptors: an adult woman with stable Graves' hyperthyroidism. Each CDR3 is given with its conserved first and last residue. Fields, in order: clone size, D gene, J gene, V gene, CDR3 DNA, CDR3 protein. The D gene is left open where the match is weak. Size values are once, few and many counts, or a class for expanded clones, and some rows have none.

size: few
D: -
J: TRBJ1-2
V: TRBV4-1
DNA: TGCGCCAGCAGCCCACCCGGCAACTTTGCCGGCTACACCTTC
CDR3: CASSPPGNFAGYTF

size: few
D: TRBD2
J: TRBJ2-3
V: TRBV12-3/TRBV12-4
DNA: TGTGCCAGCAGTCCCACTAGCGGGAAGACAGATACGCAGTATTTT
CDR3: CASSPTSGKTDTQYF

size: -
D: TRBD1
J: TRBJ2-5
V: TRBV9
DNA: TGTGCCAGCAGCGTAGCTACGGGACAGCGACAAGAGACCCAGTACTTC
CDR3: CASSVATGQRQETQYF

size: many
D: -
J: TRBJ1-1
V: TRBV6-1
DNA: TGTGCCAGCACTATACGTAGGGGGAATGTGGGCACTGAAGCTTTCTTT
CDR3: CASTIRRGNVGTEAFF

size: many
D: -
J: TRBJ2-7
V: TRBV7-9
DNA: TGTGCCAGCAGCTCACCGGAACTAGGCGACGAGCAGTACTTC
CDR3: CASSSPELGDEQYF

size: -
D: TRBD1
J: TRBJ1-5
V: TRBV6-2/TRBV6-3
DNA: TGTGCCAGCAACAGGGGGCAGGGTCAGCCCCAGCATTTT
CDR3: CASNRGQGQPQHF

size: many
D: -
J: TRBJ1-1
V: TRBV6-5
DNA: TGTGCCAGCAAAGACAACATGAACACTGAAGCTTTCTTT
CDR3: CASKDNMNTEAFF

size: many
D: -
J: TRBJ1-1
V: TRBV24-1
DNA: TGTGCCACCAGGAGAGGCATGAACACTGAAGCTTTCTTT
CDR3: CATRRGMNTEAFF

size: few
D: TRBD1
J: TRBJ1-5
V: TRBV7-8
DNA: TGTGCCAGCAGCCCCGACAGGGGCCTACGTTTAGGGCAGCCCCAGCATTTT
CDR3: CASSPDRGLRLGQPQHF

size: few
D: TRBD1
J: TRBJ2-2
V: TRBV7-3
DNA: TGTGCCAGCAGCCTGCGACAGGGCGGGGAGCTGTTTTTT
CDR3: CASSLRQGGELFF

size: many
D: -
J: TRBJ2-3
V: TRBV6-1
DNA: TGTGCCAGCGGGGAGGGGGCAACAGATACGCAGTATTTT
CDR3: CASGEGATDTQYF

size: many
D: TRBD1
J: TRBJ1-1
V: TRBV30
DNA: TGTGCCTGGACCCAGAGGGGGCCGGGGACTGAAGCTTTCTTT
CDR3: CAWTQRGPGTEAFF

size: many
D: TRBD2
J: TRBJ2-7
V: TRBV4-1
DNA: TGCGCCAGCAGCCAACTTAGCGGGACCTACGAGCAGTACTTC
CDR3: CASSQLSGTYEQYF

size: many
D: -
J: TRBJ2-3
V: TRBV27
DNA: TGTGCCAGCAGTTTAGGGGCGAGCGTCACAGATACGCAGTATTTT
CDR3: CASSLGASVTDTQYF

size: many
D: -
J: TRBJ2-5
V: TRBV12-3/TRBV12-4
DNA: TGTGCCAGCAGTTTTACAGTTGCCAGGAGCCAAGAGACCCAGTACTTC
CDR3: CASSFTVARSQETQYF

size: many
D: TRBD1
J: TRBJ1-3
V: TRBV27
DNA: TGTGCCAGCAGTCGGACAGGGACTGGAAACACCATATATTTT
CDR3: CASSRTGTGNTIYF

size: many
D: -
J: TRBJ2-2
V: TRBV7-2
DNA: TGTGCCAGCAGCTTAGGCCTAGCCCGGAACACCGGGGAGCTGTTTTTT
CDR3: CASSLGLARNTGELFF

size: many
D: TRBD1
J: TRBJ2-2
V: TRBV29-1
DNA: TGCAGCGCTAGGACAGGGGCCCCCGGGGAGCTGTTTTTT
CDR3: CSARTGAPGELFF

size: many
D: -
J: TRBJ1-2
V: TRBV6-5
DNA: TGTGCCAGCAGTTCCCCTCGGGGAGGCGACTATGGCTACACCTTC
CDR3: CASSSPRGGDYGYTF

size: few
D: -
J: TRBJ1-2
V: TRBV4-2
DNA: TGTGCCAGCAGCCAAGTCCCCGGAATGAGCTATGGCTACACCTTC
CDR3: CASSQVPGMSYGYTF

size: many
D: -
J: TRBJ1-5
V: TRBV30
DNA: TGTGCCTGGAGTGAACAGGGTAACCATCAGCCCCAGCATTTT
CDR3: CAWSEQGNHQPQHF

size: many
D: TRBD1
J: TRBJ2-5
V: TRBV7-2
DNA: TGTGCCAGCAGCTTAGACGGGGACAGTCAAGAGACCCAGTACTTC
CDR3: CASSLDGDSQETQYF